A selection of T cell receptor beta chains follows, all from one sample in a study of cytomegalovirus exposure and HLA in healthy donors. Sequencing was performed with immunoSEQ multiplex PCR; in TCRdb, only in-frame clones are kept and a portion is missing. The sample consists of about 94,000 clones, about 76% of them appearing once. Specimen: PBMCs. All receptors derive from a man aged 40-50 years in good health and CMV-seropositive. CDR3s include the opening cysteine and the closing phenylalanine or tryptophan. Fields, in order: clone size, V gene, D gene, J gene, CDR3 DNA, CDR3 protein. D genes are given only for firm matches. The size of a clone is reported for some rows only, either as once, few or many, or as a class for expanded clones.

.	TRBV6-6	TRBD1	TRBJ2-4	TGTGCCAGCAGTTACGCCCGACAGGGGGCCAAAAACATTCAGTACTTC	CASSYARQGAKNIQYF
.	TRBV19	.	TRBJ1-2	TGTGCCAGTAGTCCCCAGGGAAACTATGGCTACACCTTC	CASSPQGNYGYTF
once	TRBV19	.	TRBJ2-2	TGTGCCAGTACCACTGACAGGACGAACACCGGGGAGCTGTTTTTT	CASTTDRTNTGELFF
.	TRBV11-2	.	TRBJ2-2	TGTGCCAGCAGCCCCAGGGATCGTGCCACCGGGGAGCTGTTTTTT	CASSPRDRATGELFF
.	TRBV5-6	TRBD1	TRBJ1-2	TGTGCCAGCACATGGGACAGGGCGAGCTATGGCTACACCTTC	CASTWDRASYGYTF
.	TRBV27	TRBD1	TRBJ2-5	TGTGCCAGCAGTCGAGACAGGGGCGGAGAGACCCAGTACTTC	CASSRDRGGETQYF
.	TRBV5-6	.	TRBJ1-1	TGTGCCAGCAGCCAAACAGGGCTTGAAGCTTTCTTT	CASSQTGLEAFF
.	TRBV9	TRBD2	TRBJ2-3	TGTGCCACCGGGACTACCTCACTTTTCACAGATACGCAGTATTTT	CATGTTSLFTDTQYF
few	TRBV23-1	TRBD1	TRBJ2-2	TGCGCCAGCAGTCAACCTGACAGGGGGATTGGCACCGGGGAGCTGTTTTTT	CASSQPDRGIGTGELFF
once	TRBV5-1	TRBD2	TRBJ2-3	TGCGCCAGCAGCTTGGTAGCGGGGGGGCCGAGCACAGATACGCAGTATTTT	CASSLVAGGPSTDTQYF
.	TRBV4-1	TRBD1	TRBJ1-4	TGCGCCAGCAGCCAAGTTGGGACAGGGGGCGAAAAACTGTTTTTT	CASSQVGTGGEKLFF
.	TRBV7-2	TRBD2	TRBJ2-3	TGTGCCAGCAAGGCTGTAGCGGGGGGGCCTGATACGCAGTATTTT	CASKAVAGGPDTQYF
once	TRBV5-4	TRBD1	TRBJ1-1	TGTGCCAGCAGCCCCGGGACAGGGGAGAACACTGAAGCTTTCTTT	CASSPGTGENTEAFF
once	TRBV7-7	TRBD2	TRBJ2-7	TGTGCTAGCAGCTTAAAAAGCGGGGGGAGCTCCTACGAGCAGTACTTC	CASSLKSGGSSYEQYF
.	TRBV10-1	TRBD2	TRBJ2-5	TGCGCCAGCAGTGGCGGACGGACCCGGGAGGGGTTAGAGACCCAGTACTTC	CASSGGRTREGLETQYF
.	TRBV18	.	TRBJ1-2	TGTGCCAGCTCACCACTGGGGCTAAACTATGGCTACACCTTC	CASSPLGLNYGYTF
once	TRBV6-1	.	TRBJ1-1	TGTGCCAGCAGGGCACCCCCGAATACTGAAGCTTTCTTT	CASRAPPNTEAFF
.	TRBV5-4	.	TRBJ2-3	TGTGCCAGCAGCTTCACAGGGAAGAGGGCGGATACGCAGTATTTT	CASSFTGKRADTQYF
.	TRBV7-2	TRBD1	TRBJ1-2	TGTGCCAGCAGCATCGGGACAGGGAACTATGGCTACACCTTC	CASSIGTGNYGYTF
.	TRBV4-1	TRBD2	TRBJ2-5	TGCGCCAGCAGCCAAGGCGGGGGACGGTACCAAGAGACCCAGTACTTC	CASSQGGGRYQETQYF
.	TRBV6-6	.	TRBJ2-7	TGTGCCAGCCAGAGATCGCAGGTGCTCTCCTACGAGCAGTACTTC	CASQRSQVLSYEQYF
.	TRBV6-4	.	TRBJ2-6	TGTGCCAGCAAATCTTCCGGGGCCAACGTCCTGACTTTC	CASKSSGANVLTF
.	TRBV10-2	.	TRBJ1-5	TGCGCCAGCAGTTACGGGGATAGCAATCAGCCCCAGCATTTT	CASSYGDSNQPQHF
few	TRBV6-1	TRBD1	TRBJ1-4	TGTGCCAGCGGAGACAGGGGGCTCCGGGCTGAAAAACTGTTTTTT	CASGDRGLRAEKLFF
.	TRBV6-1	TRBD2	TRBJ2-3	TGTGCCAGCAGTGAATTCAGCGGGGGCTCTAGCACAGATACGCAGTATTTT	CASSEFSGGSSTDTQYF
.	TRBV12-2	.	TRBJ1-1	TGTGCAAGTCGCTTAGTAGGGGGACAAGCTTTCTTT	CASRLVGGQAFF
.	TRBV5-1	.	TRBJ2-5	TGCGCCAGCAGCTTGGCCAGCGGAGAGACCCAGTACTTC	CASSLASGETQYF